This TCR beta chain comes out of a study of T cells in pancreatic ductal adenocarcinoma. Study-wide findings and caveats: Unique clonotypes were about 8-fold more numerous in blood than in tumor. Mean clonality was around 0.11 in tumors and roughly 0.072 in blood, not significantly different. Results skew toward the minority of patients with early-stage disease. Tumor-versus-blood clonality comparisons may be biased toward lower tumor diversity.

Notes on this clone: Antigen specificity is unknown.

The CDR3 is made up of 15 amino acids. Germline V lookup: CDR1 SNHLY, CDR2 FYNNEI. V lost 6 bases, J lost 3 bases, and 10 bases stayed unmatched. Profiled with immunoSEQ multiplex PCR; TCRdb holds only in-frame clones, not every one. The table lists approximately 97,000 clones, more than 90% of them singletons. No neoadjuvant therapy was given to the selected pancreatic ductal adenocarcinoma patients before their surgery. Sequencing was done on a sample of PBMCs. The rearrangement links TRBV2 to TRBJ2-7, with 8 positions matching TRBD1. The receptor was derived from a human donor with pancreatic ductal adenocarcinoma. CDR3 sequence: CASRTQGAALYEQYF. CDR3 sequence (DNA): TGTGCCAGCAGGACGCAGGGGGCTGCCCTCTACGAGCAGTACTTC.